The clone carrying this TCR beta chain appeared a single time. The TCR beta CDR3 regions underwent amplification using RNA transcripts as the source. Initially, a first-round RT-PCR of the TCR CDR3 employed the HTBI primer set. TCRdb used MiXCR to reprocess the multiplex PCR reads, holding one entry per CDR3 protein. The table shows roughly 570,000 distinct CDR3 sequences, with roughly 46% occurring only once. These data belong to a study of T cells in Graves' hyperthyroidism and ophthalmopathy. CDR1 and CDR2 (germline): SGHTA, FQGNSA. CDR3 length: 17 residues. Trimming took off 1 base at V and 0 bases at J, with 15 bases between the two ends.

Sequenced: peripheral blood or thyroid tissue (not recorded which). This sequence joins TRBV7-2 and TRBJ2-5, with D perhaps assigned TRBD1 or TRBD2 (5 bases each). This TCR was recovered from an adult woman with Graves' disease, either hyperthyroidism or ophthalmopathy (not recorded which). CDR3 DNA: TGTGCCAGCAGCTTAGGCAGGGAGAGGTCGTACCAAGAGACCCAGTACTTC. Protein sequence: CASSLGRERSYQETQYF.